What follows are 13 T cell receptor beta chains derived from one specimen sequenced in a study of blood T cell repertoires in COVID-19. TCRdb's table, derived via immunoSEQ multiplex PCR, lists solely in-frame clones and lacks some. The sample lists about 160,000 clones; approximately 92% were seen once. The sample taken for sequencing was peripheral blood. All receptors derive from a man aged 25 to 40 with COVID-19, enrolled during active disease.

The sample holds a few counts of this clone. The chain links TRBV18 to TRBJ2-4; 7 positions match TRBD1. Looked up from germline, CDR1 is KGHSH and CDR2 is LQKENI. The trim removed 6 bases at V and 3 bases at J, leaving 11 bases unmatched. The CDR3 is 16 residues long. The CDR3 DNA follows: TGTGCCAGCTCGCACGACCAGGACAGGAACAAAAACATTCAGTACTTC. It is translated as CASSHDQDRNKNIQYF.

The rearrangement joins TRBV5-8 to TRBJ1-4, with 7 bases that match TRBD1. Germline V gene lookup returns CDR1 SGHTS and CDR2 YDEGEE. This CDR3 is 14 amino acids long. After removal of 3 bases from V and 7 bases from J, the junction contained 6 bases not matched to a gene. DNA for the CDR3: TGTGCCAGCAGCTCCAGGGGGGCTCGTGAAAAACTGTTTTTT. Translated, it gives CASSSRGAREKLFF.

The J gene is TRBJ2-5, the V gene TRBV7-2; 7 bases are a match to TRBD1. This CDR3 has 14 amino acids. V lost 4 bases, J lost 4 bases, and 6 bases stayed unmatched. From germline, CDR1 is SGHTA and CDR2 FQGNSA. The CDR3 nucleotides are TGTGCCAGCAGCTCGAACAGGGGTGGAGAGACCCAGTACTTC. Translated: CASSSNRGGETQYF.

V is TRBV2 and J is TRBJ1-3, with D uncertain. The CDR3 loop spans 15 amino acids. The ends were cut back, 3 bases at V and 2 bases at J, with 11 bases in the middle. Germline V lookup: CDR1 SNHLY, CDR2 FYNNEI. Written as DNA, the CDR3 is TGTGCCAGCAGTGAGAGAGGCACAACTGGAAACACCATATATTTT. Translation gives CASSERGTTGNTIYF.

In DNA form, the CDR3 reads TGCGCCCCCATCGGAGGTCAACCCCCCATAGAAGCTTTCTTT. Translated: CAPIGGQPPIEAFF. This chain links TRBV5-1 with TRBJ1-1; D is uncertain. Germline-derived CDR1 and CDR2 are SGHRS and YFSETQ. The V end lost 10 bases, the J end lost 8 bases, and 24 bases lay between the germline ends. CDR3 size: 14 residues. The full variable domain, completed using reference TRBV5-1 and TRBJ1-1, is KAGVTQTPRYLIKTRGQQVTLSCSPISGHRSVSWYQQTPGQGLQFLFEYFSETQRNKGNFPGRFSGRQFSNSRSEMNVSTLELGDSALYLCAPIGGQPPIEAFFGQGTRLTVV.

The chain is built from TRBV29-1 and TRBJ1-4, with 9 bases aligning to TRBD1. V lost 0 bases to trimming and J lost 11 bases; unmatched junction nucleotides: 7. This CDR3 is built from 14 residues. Germline V lookup: CDR1 SQVTM, CDR2 ANQGSEA. The CDR3 loop is CSVEEAQGAGKLFF. In nucleotides, the CDR3 is TGCAGCGTTGAAGAGGCACAGGGGGCCGGGAAACTGTTTTTT.

This sequence joins TRBV11-3 and TRBJ2-1; weak D call: TRBD2 (7 bases). Per germline, CDR1 SGHNT and CDR2 YENEEA. Trimming left V 5 bases short and J 9 bases short, with 17 bases between. This CDR3 is 14 amino acids long. CDR3 coding DNA: TGTGCCAGCAGCCCAACGGGGGGCAGGCGTGAGCAGTTCTTC. Its protein product is CASSPTGGRREQFF.

The chain has TRBV2 and TRBJ1-1, with 7 positions matching TRBD1. The CDR3 consists of 13 residues. The junction had 2 bases not matched to a gene; V was cut back by 3 bases and J by 4 bases. In germline, CDR1 is SNHLY, CDR2 FYNNEI. CDR3: CASSDQGVTEAFF. The CDR3 DNA sequence: TGTGCCAGCAGTGACCAGGGGGTCACTGAAGCTTTCTTT.

The gene calls are TRBV15 and TRBJ2-7, with D hard to call. CDR1 LNHNV and CDR2 YYDKDF come from the germline V gene (reference sequence). This CDR3 has 11 amino acids. The V end lost 4 bases, the J end lost 5 bases, and 6 bases lay between the germline ends. The DNA of the CDR3 is TGTGCCACCAGCATACGAGACGAGCAGTACTTC. Amino acids: CATSIRDEQYF.

The chain is built from TRBV2 and TRBJ2-3; 10 bases are a match to TRBD2. Germline loops: CDR1 SNHLY, CDR2 FYNNEI. V lost 3 bases to trimming and J lost 2 bases; unmatched junction nucleotides: 2. The CDR3 runs to 15 residues. CDR3 loop: CASSETSGYTDTQYF. The CDR3 DNA reads TGTGCCAGCAGTGAGACTAGCGGGTACACAGATACGCAGTATTTT.

In this sample, this clone turned up once. J is TRBJ2-2 and V is TRBV27; 7 bases match TRBD2. The germline V gene has CDR1 MNHEY and CDR2 SMNVEV (reference sequence). V shed 3 bases and J 4 bases; nucleotides not matched to a gene: 2. The CDR3 is 14 amino acids. The CDR3 DNA reads as TGTGCCAGCAGTTTCTCTAGCGGCACCGGGGAGCTGTTTTTT. Translation gives CASSFSSGTGELFF.

The chain employs TRBV5-4 and TRBJ1-2; 9 bases are a match to TRBD1. Germline CDR1 SGHNT, CDR2 YYREEE (reference sequence). The CDR3 runs 15 residues. The V segment lost 4 bases and the J segment 2 bases; nucleotides outside the gene matches: 6. CDR3 DNA: TGTGCCAGCAGCCACCCAGACAGGGGGAACTATGGCTACACCTTC. Residues: CASSHPDRGNYGYTF.

The chain links TRBV12-3 or TRBV12-4 to TRBJ2-1, with D unresolved. The CDR3 has 12 residues. Trimming stripped 4 bases from V and 9 bases from J, with 10 bases between. CDR3 sequence (DNA): TGTGCCAGCAGTTCTAGATTTGGTGAGCAGTTCTTC. This sequence encodes CASSSRFGEQFF.